The T cell receptor beta chain under discussion was sequenced for a study of cytomegalovirus exposure and HLA in healthy donors. The wider study: Most genotyped donors, over 70% of 300 to 400, had Caucasian-associated genetic ancestry.

V shed 5 bases and J shed 2 bases, with 8 bases lying between them. The CDR3 has 13 amino acids. CDR1 and CDR2 from the germline V gene are SEHNR and FQNEAQ (reference sequence). A word on this clone: Its antigen remains unknown.

The PCR used 60 Vbeta and 13 Jbeta primers. In the original workflow: About 10 million of about 80 million unique TCR beta chains were shared, per a later count. Method: immunoSEQ multiplex PCR; TCRdb's copy keeps in-frame clones and lacks some. V, J and clone size were drawn from that table, and D and trimming were deduced from the DNA. Of about 160,000 clones in the sample, around nine tenths were seen once. Study results and limitations: Apart from CMV serostatus, no immune exposure information was available. Cytomegalovirus association was assigned to approximately 160 TCR beta chains.

The chain recombines TRBV7-9 with TRBJ2-3; D unresolved. The specimen sequenced was PBMCs. The sequence came from a woman between 18 and 29 years old in good health and CMV-seronegative. CDR3 DNA sequence: TGTGCCAGCAGCCGGGTCTTCACAGATACGCAGTATTTT. Encoded protein: CASSRVFTDTQYF. The whole variable domain, remainder taken from reference TRBV7-9 and TRBJ2-3, is DTGVSQNPRHKITKRGQNVTFRCDPISEHNRLYWYRQTLGQGPEFLTYFQNEAQLEKSRLLSDRFSAERPKGSFSTLEIQRTEQGDSAMYLCASSRVFTDTQYFGPGTRLTVL.